A selection of T cell receptor beta chains follows, all from one sample in a study of regulatory T cells in long-lasting Graves disease. TCRdb re-analysed the multiplex PCR reads in MiXCR, keeping a single row per CDR3 protein. The sample contains 200,000 to 250,000 distinct CDR3 sequences, roughly 19% of which appear only once. These same records also appear under a second study, on T cells in Graves' hyperthyroidism and ophthalmopathy.

The input for sequencing was peripheral blood mononuclear cells (PBMCs), taken at new diagnosis, from a patient treated with antithyroid drugs. These receptor sequences come from a woman aged 30 to 39 with Graves disease. Both conserved end residues are part of each CDR3. Each record gives: clone size, J gene, V gene, D gene, CDR3 protein, CDR3 DNA. A D gene is named only where the DNA matches it firmly. Some rows have no size entry. The others give once, few or many, or a class for an expanded clone.

many | TRBJ1-1 | TRBV13 | - | CASSLGGMNTEAFF | TGTGCCAGCAGCTTGGGGGGAATGAACACTGAAGCTTTCTTT
many | TRBJ2-5 | TRBV11-1 | - | CASSPSTGSETQYF | TGTGCCAGCAGCCCGAGTACAGGGTCTGAGACCCAGTACTTC
many | TRBJ1-1 | TRBV30 | - | CAGEGQWDTEAFF | TGTGCCGGGGAGGGGCAATGGGACACTGAAGCTTTCTTT
many | TRBJ1-3 | TRBV19 | - | CASGHRNRVGIGNTIYF | TGTGCCAGTGGCCACCGCAACAGGGTGGGAATTGGAAACACCATATATTTT
- | TRBJ1-2 | TRBV2 | - | CASRLQGRTTNYGYTF | TGTGCCAGCAGACTACAGGGACGGACGACTAACTATGGCTACACCTTC
many | TRBJ2-1 | TRBV2 | - | CASSPPGVNEQFF | TGTGCCAGCAGTCCACCAGGGGTCAATGAGCAGTTCTTC
many | TRBJ1-6 | TRBV3-1 | - | CASSQAQGTYNSPLHF | TGTGCCAGCAGCCAAGCCCAGGGTACCTATAATTCACCCCTCCACTTT
- | TRBJ2-2 | TRBV2 | - | CASTLTDNTGELFF | TGTGCCAGCACCTTAACAGACAACACCGGGGAGCTGTTTTTT
many | TRBJ1-2 | TRBV27 | - | CASKEYGDYGYTF | TGTGCCAGCAAAGAGTACGGTGACTATGGCTACACCTTC
many | TRBJ1-5 | TRBV28 | - | CASSLRGVAGPVQPQHF | TGTGCCAGCAGTTTAAGGGGGGTGGCAGGGCCCGTTCAGCCCCAGCATTTT
- | TRBJ1-5 | TRBV28 | TRBD1 | CASSPGQVGNQPQHF | TGTGCCAGCAGCCCGGGACAGGTTGGCAATCAGCCCCAGCATTTT
many | TRBJ1-1 | TRBV19 | - | CASSTRRVSAEAFF | TGTGCCAGTAGTACCCGAAGGGTTTCGGCTGAAGCTTTCTTT
many | TRBJ2-1 | TRBV20-1 | TRBD2 | CSAHNIAGPSYNEQFF | TGCAGTGCTCACAACATAGCGGGGCCCTCCTACAATGAGCAGTTCTTC
once | TRBJ2-1 | TRBV2 | TRBD2 | CASRRLALRNEQFF | TGTGCCAGCAGGCGACTAGCGTTGCGCAATGAGCAGTTCTTC
many | TRBJ1-2 | TRBV28 | TRBD1 | CASDTDRVFYGYTF | TGTGCCAGCGATACCGACAGGGTCTTCTATGGCTACACCTTC
many | TRBJ1-1 | TRBV6-1 | - | CASSETGNTEAFF | TGTGCCAGCAGTGAGACAGGGAACACTGAAGCTTTCTTT
many | TRBJ2-2 | TRBV12-3/TRBV12-4 | - | CASSLQGGTGELFF | TGTGCCAGCAGTTTGCAGGGGGGCACCGGGGAGCTGTTTTTT
many | TRBJ1-4 | TRBV7-9 | TRBD1 | CASRTGGGEKLFF | TGTGCCAGCAGGACAGGGGGGGGTGAAAAACTGTTTTTT
- | TRBJ1-2 | TRBV6-5 | - | CASSYPLLQDSNYGYTF | TGTGCCAGCAGTTACCCCCTCCTACAGGATTCAAACTATGGCTACACCTTC
- | TRBJ2-2 | TRBV19 | - | CASTQLPGQISSGELFF | TGTGCCAGTACCCAATTACCGGGACAAATCAGCTCCGGGGAGCTGTTTTTT
many | TRBJ2-6 | TRBV30 | TRBD2 | CAWRGGGGARGANVLTF | TGTGCCTGGCGCGGTGGCGGGGGGGCGAGAGGGGCCAACGTCCTGACTTTC
many | TRBJ2-7 | TRBV27 | - | CASSSSGYSLYEQYF | TGTGCCAGCAGTTCATCGGGGTACAGTTTGTACGAGCAGTACTTC
many | TRBJ1-2 | TRBV15 | TRBD1 | CATSRDLQAGGGNGYTF | TGTGCCACCAGCAGAGACCTCCAAGCCGGAGGGGGCAATGGCTACACCTTC
many | TRBJ1-1 | TRBV4-1 | - | CASSPSGFANTEAFF | TGCGCCAGCAGCCCCTCTGGGTTCGCTAACACTGAAGCTTTCTTT
many | TRBJ1-5 | TRBV20-1 | TRBD1 | CSARNTGGVAQPQHF | TGCAGTGCGCGGAACACAGGGGGGGTGGCTCAGCCCCAGCATTTT
many | TRBJ1-6 | TRBV4-2 | - | CASSQEDRMSPLHF | TGTGCCAGCAGCCAAGAGGACCGGATGTCACCCCTCCACTTT
many | TRBJ1-2 | TRBV12-3/TRBV12-4 | - | CASSFGGKRDGYTF | TGTGCCAGCAGTTTTGGGGGAAAGAGGGATGGCTACACCTTC
- | TRBJ1-3 | TRBV4-2 | - | CASSRGQWQATGNTIYF | TGTGCCAGCAGCCGCGGTCAATGGCAGGCCACTGGAAACACCATATATTTT
- | TRBJ2-5 | TRBV2 | - | CASSEAGVNQETQYF | TGTGCCAGCAGTGAAGCGGGCGTCAACCAAGAGACCCAGTACTTC
many | TRBJ1-1 | TRBV2 | - | CASSRGEVNEAFF | TGTGCCAGCAGCCGAGGGGAGGTAAATGAAGCTTTCTTT
- | TRBJ2-7 | TRBV28 | TRBD1 | CASSISWVVRDRIYEQYF | TGTGCCAGCAGCATTAGTTGGGTCGTCCGGGACAGGATCTACGAGCAGTACTTC
many | TRBJ1-1 | TRBV5-5 | - | CASSLGLGITEAFF | TGTGCCAGCAGCTTGGGACTGGGGATAACTGAAGCTTTCTTT
many | TRBJ1-5 | TRBV24-1 | TRBD1 | CATSDPGTGYQPQHF | TGTGCCACCAGTGATCCCGGGACAGGGTATCAGCCCCAGCATTTT
many | TRBJ1-3 | TRBV6-1 | TRBD1 | CASRPDRENAPRSGNTIYF | TGTGCCAGCAGGCCGGACAGGGAGAATGCACCAAGGAGTGGAAACACCATATATTTT
many | TRBJ2-1 | TRBV18 | - | CASSPPERNEQFF | TGTGCCAGCTCACCACCTGAGCGGAATGAGCAGTTCTTC
few | TRBJ2-2 | TRBV9 | - | CASSVAISAGKLFF | TGTGCCAGCAGCGTAGCTATATCGGCAGGGAAGCTGTTTTTT
many | TRBJ2-3 | TRBV20-1 | TRBD1 | CSARDPGTGTDTQYF | TGCAGTGCTAGAGACCCCGGGACAGGGACAGATACGCAGTATTTT
many | TRBJ1-2 | TRBV27 | - | CASLSQRGFGGYTF | TGTGCCAGCTTATCTCAAAGGGGCTTCGGTGGCTACACCTTC
many | TRBJ1-1 | TRBV18 | - | CASSPRAAYTEAFF | TGTGCCAGCTCACCGAGGGCGGCGTACACTGAAGCTTTCTTT
many | TRBJ1-2 | TRBV6-2/TRBV6-3 | - | CASSFTGPGYTF | TGTGCCAGCAGTTTCACAGGGCCTGGCTACACCTTC
many | TRBJ1-2 | TRBV12-3/TRBV12-4 | - | CASSLAGSRGYGYTF | TGTGCCAGCAGTTTAGCGGGGTCTCGGGGCTATGGCTACACCTTC
few | TRBJ2-4 | TRBV6-2/TRBV6-3 | - | CASSEEGGSVKNIQYF | TGTGCCAGCAGTGAGGAGGGGGGCTCGGTCAAAAACATTCAGTACTTC
- | TRBJ2-1 | TRBV11-2 | TRBD2 | CASSQAPGTSGRNEQFF | TGCGCCAGCAGCCAAGCCCCAGGGACTAGCGGGCGAAATGAGCAGTTCTTC
- | TRBJ2-5 | TRBV6-1 | TRBD2 | CASGELAGGQETQYF | TGTGCCAGCGGTGAACTAGCGGGGGGGCAAGAGACCCAGTACTTC
- | TRBJ2-3 | TRBV15 | TRBD1 | CATSETGGADTQYF | TGTGCCACCAGCGAAACAGGGGGCGCAGATACGCAGTATTTT
many | TRBJ2-4 | TRBV6-5 | - | CASSSGVNGKNIQYF | TGTGCCAGCAGTTCCGGGGTAAATGGCAAAAACATTCAGTACTTC
many | TRBJ2-7 | TRBV5-1 | TRBD2 | CASSFSGRAREQYF | TGCGCCAGCAGTTTTAGCGGGAGGGCCCGCGAGCAGTACTTC
many | TRBJ1-1 | TRBV13 | - | CASSITTGTPEEVAFF | TGTGCCAGCAGCATTACCACCGGGACACCTGAGGAGGTGGCTTTCTTT
- | TRBJ1-5 | TRBV6-2/TRBV6-3 | - | CASSDGDSNQPQHF | TGTGCCAGCAGTGACGGGGATAGCAATCAGCCCCAGCATTTT
few | TRBJ2-4 | TRBV4-1 | - | CASSQEGSGAKNIQYF | TGCGCCAGCAGCCAAGAAGGCTCAGGAGCCAAAAACATTCAGTACTTC
many | TRBJ1-5 | TRBV7-2 | - | CASSTYDSGNQPQHF | TGTGCCAGCAGCACCTACGACAGTGGGAATCAGCCCCAGCATTTT
few | TRBJ2-3 | TRBV5-1 | TRBD2 | CASSLGRLAASTDTQYF | TGCGCCAGCAGCTTGGGTAGACTAGCGGCCTCCACAGATACGCAGTATTTT
many | TRBJ1-2 | TRBV9 | TRBD1 | CASSPRQGNGYTF | TGTGCCAGCAGCCCTAGACAGGGGAACGGCTACACCTTC
- | TRBJ1-3 | TRBV4-1 | - | CASSQVVGNRNYRRQGNTIYF | TGCGCCAGCAGCCAAGTCGTTGGCAACCGCAATTATAGAAGACAGGGAAACACCATATATTTT
many | TRBJ1-1 | TRBV6-1 | - | CASTEVGGNAEAFF | TGTGCCAGCACCGAAGTGGGGGGGAACGCTGAAGCTTTCTTT